Listed below are T cell receptor beta chains from one sample, sequenced in a study of blood T cell repertoires in COVID-19. Measured with immunoSEQ multiplex PCR; TCRdb has only the in-frame clones, and not every one. The table has fewer than 250,000 clones, roughly 80% seen once; the top ten hold under 11%. Sequenced material: peripheral blood. Receptor source: a woman over 75 with acute or convalescent COVID-19. Both conserved end residues are part of each CDR3.

v_call	cdr3_length	j_call	cdr3_aa
TRBV27	18	TRBJ1-6	CASSPTPSGQGYNSPLHF
TRBV5-4	13	TRBJ2-5	CASSFRGSETQYF
TRBV7-2	14	TRBJ1-1	CASSKAPRDTEAFF
TRBV6-5	14	TRBJ2-3	CASSYGGAGDTQYF
TRBV27	14	TRBJ1-1	CASRVERSRTEAFF
TRBV7-8	15	TRBJ1-3	CASSREGGNGNTIYF
TRBV2	15	TRBJ1-4	CASSGAGGLNEKLFF
TRBV3-1/TRBV3-2	16	TRBJ2-3	CASTHLSGSGRDTQYF
TRBV5-1	18	TRBJ1-3	CASSWMTLEGSSGNTIYF
TRBV3-1/TRBV3-2	16	TRBJ1-1	CASSQVHGKADTEAFF
TRBV7-2	15	TRBJ1-5	CASRTTGLGNQPQHF
TRBV7-8	15	TRBJ1-1	CASSPRGGVSTEAFF
TRBV10-1	21	TRBJ1-5	CASSEYRGRRKNPPSNQPQHF
TRBV5-4	15	TRBJ1-1	CASSLGQGLNTEAFF
TRBV9	14	TRBJ1-1	CASSVGTGGTEAFF
TRBV11-1	15	TRBJ1-2	CASSLRPDSAFGYTF
TRBV4-2	15	TRBJ1-5	CASSTRTGGDQPQHF
TRBV9	15	TRBJ2-7	CASSATPGSLYEQYF
TRBV28	16	TRBJ1-4	CASSSYRGATNEKLFF
TRBV29-1	13	TRBJ2-7	CSYARGLGYEQYF
TRBV6-5	14	TRBJ2-5	CASRGKQGAETQYF
TRBV27	17	TRBJ1-5	CASSVTPDRAGNQPQHF
TRBV9	15	TRBJ2-1	CASSVGGPYYNEQFF
TRBV9	15	TRBJ1-3	CASSEGDGSGNTIYF
TRBV10-1	13	TRBJ1-2	CASSRDRAQGYTF
TRBV9	14	TRBJ2-7	CASSVGLGVYEQYF
TRBV3-1/TRBV3-2	15	TRBJ2-2	CASSQRRGDTGELFF